This T cell receptor (beta chain) originates from a study of cytomegalovirus exposure and HLA in healthy donors. Produced via immunoSEQ multiplex PCR; TCRdb's table is partial and in-frame only. The data hold roughly 90,000 clones, with 85% observed a single time. The CDR3 spans 16 residues. The V segment lost 0 bases and the J segment 1 base; nucleotides outside the gene matches: 4. CDR1 is SGDLS and CDR2 is YYNGEE in the germline V gene. The V gene is TRBV9, the J gene TRBJ1-1; 9 bases line up with TRBD1. The sequence came from a man aged 18 to 29 in good health and CMV-seropositive. The specimen was PBMCs. CDR3: CASSVDGTGRNTEAFF. CDR3 nucleotides: TGTGCCAGCAGCGTAGACGGGACAGGGAGGAACACTGAAGCTTTCTTT. Variable domain in full (rest from reference TRBV9 and TRBJ1-1): DSGVTQTPKHLITATGQRVTLRCSPRSGDLSVYWYQQSLDQGLQFLIQYYNGEERAKGNILERFSAQQFPDLHSELNLSSLELGDSALYFCASSVDGTGRNTEAFFGQGTRLTVV.